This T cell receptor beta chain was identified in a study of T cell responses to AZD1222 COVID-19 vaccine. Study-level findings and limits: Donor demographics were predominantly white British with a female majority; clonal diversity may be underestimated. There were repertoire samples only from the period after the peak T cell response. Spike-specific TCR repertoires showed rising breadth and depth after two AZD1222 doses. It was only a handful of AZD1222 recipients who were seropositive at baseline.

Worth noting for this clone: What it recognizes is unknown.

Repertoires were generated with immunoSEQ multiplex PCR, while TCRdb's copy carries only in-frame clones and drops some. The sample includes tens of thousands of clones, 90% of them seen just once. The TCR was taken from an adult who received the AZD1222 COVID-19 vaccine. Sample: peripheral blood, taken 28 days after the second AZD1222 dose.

The CDR3 region is CASSLTPGLSEQYF. The CDR3 bases are TGTGCCAGCAGCTTAACCCCGGGACTTTCCGAGCAGTACTTC. The chain recombines TRBV7-3 with TRBJ2-7, with D perhaps TRBD2 (6 bases). Germline-derived CDR1 and CDR2 are SGHTA and FQGTGA. V shed 0 bases and J shed 6 bases, with 12 bases lying between them. The CDR3 consists of 14 residues. Using reference TRBV7-3 and TRBJ2-7 for the parts outside the CDR3, the full variable domain is GAGVSQTPSNKVTEKGKYVELRCDPISGHTALYWYRQSLGQGPEFLIYFQGTGAADDSGLPNDRFFAVRPEGSVSTLKIQRTERGDSAVYLCASSLTPGLSEQYFGPGTRLTVT.